The 23 T cell receptor beta chains presented below share a single source sample, sequenced in a study of T cells after yellow fever vaccination. Each CDR3 protein is one row after TCRdb ran MiXCR on the 5' RACE reads. The sample carries 300,000 or so distinct CDR3 sequences, 6.5% to 8.5% recorded once. Sequenced material: PBMCs, taken 45 days after the first yellow fever vaccination. The receptors derive from a man aged 18 to 30 who received the YFV17D yellow fever vaccine.

This clonotype was seen more than once but under ten times. The rearrangement uses TRBV7-2 and TRBJ2-2, with D possibly TRBD1 on 6 matching bases. The CDR3 contains 15 residues. V lost 5 bases and J lost 8, with 18 bases in between. From germline, CDR1 is SGHTA and CDR2 FQGNSA. The DNA for the CDR3 is TGTGCCAGCAGCCACTGGGACACGGGTGGGGGGGAGCTGTTTTTT. This translates into CASSHWDTGGGELFF.

CDR3: CASNGGGYTGELFF. The CDR3 region has the DNA TGTGCCAGCAACGGCGGGGGTTATACCGGGGAGCTGTTTTTT. This chain joins TRBV6-1 and TRBJ2-2; 7 bases agree with TRBD2. The trim removed 7 bases at V and 5 bases at J, leaving 7 bases unmatched. Per germline, CDR1 MNHNS and CDR2 SASEGT. The CDR3 consists of 14 residues.

Many counts were recorded for this clonotype. This chain links TRBV5-6 with TRBJ1-2; D gene uncertain. The germline V and J ends were trimmed by 2 bases and 0 bases, with 5 bases remaining between them. Germline V lookup: CDR1 SGHDT, CDR2 YYEEEE. The CDR3 runs to 13 residues. CDR3 residues: CASSFEANYGYTF. The DNA for the CDR3 is TGTGCCAGCAGCTTCGAAGCTAACTATGGCTACACCTTC. Full variable domain (remainder filled in from reference TRBV5-6 and TRBJ1-2): DAGVTQSPTHLIKTRGQQVTLRCSPKSGHDTVSWYQQALGQGPQFIFQYYEEEERQRGNFPDRFSGHQFPNYSSELNVNALLLGDSALYLCASSFEANYGYTFGSGTRLTVV.

This clonotype appeared a few times. The chain is built from TRBV7-2 and TRBJ1-1, with 10 bases that match TRBD1. V lost 4 bases, J lost 5 bases, and 4 bases stayed unmatched. This CDR3 contains 14 residues. Germline assignment: CDR1 SGHTA and CDR2 FQGNSA. CDR3 DNA sequence: TGTGCCAGCAGCTACGACAGGGGGCTGACTGAAGCTTTCTTT. Protein product: CASSYDRGLTEAFF.

A few counts support this clonotype. The J gene is TRBJ2-3, the V gene TRBV7-2; D tentatively fits TRBD1 or TRBD2 (6 bases each). CDR1 and CDR2 from the germline V gene are SGHTA and FQGNSA. Trimming cost V 4 bases and J 2 bases, with 16 bases left between them. This CDR3 is 16 amino acids long. This CDR3 reads CASSYPLGGHTDTQYF. The CDR3 nucleotides are TGTGCCAGCAGCTACCCTCTCGGGGGCCACACAGATACGCAGTATTTT.

This clonotype was picked up many times. V gene TRBV30 combines with J gene TRBJ1-2, with D possibly being TRBD1 (6 bases). This CDR3 comprises 18 residues. The germline V and J ends were trimmed by 4 bases and 4 bases, with 28 bases remaining between them. Germline V gene lookup returns CDR1 GTSNPN and CDR2 SVGIG (reference sequence). CDR3 coding DNA: TGTGCCTGGAATAGGGGGTGGGCAGGTGCCGAATCTGGCTATGGCTACACCTTC. Residues: CAWNRGWAGAESGYGYTF. Combining the CDR3 with reference TRBV30 and TRBJ1-2 gives the whole variable domain SQTIHQWPATLVQPVGSPLSLECTVEGTSNPNLYWYRQAAGRGLQLLFYSVGIGQISSEVPQNLSASRPQDRQFILSSKKLLLSDSGFYLCAWNRGWAGAESGYGYTFGSGTRLTVV.

This clonotype occurred many times. CDR3 coding DNA: TGTGCCAGCAGTTACGTCCCGAATAAACAGGGGTCCGAGCAGTACGTC. Translation: CASSYVPNKQGSEQYV. This chain joins TRBV6-5 and TRBJ2-7; 7 bases are a match to TRBD1. After removal of 2 bases from V and 6 bases from J, the junction contained 13 bases not matched to a gene. Per germline, CDR1 MNHEY and CDR2 SVGAGI. The CDR3 has 16 amino acids.

This clonotype was counted many times. The chain couples TRBV5-1 to TRBJ2-1; 12 nucleotides match TRBD2. The CDR3 consists of 16 residues. V dropped 4 bases and J dropped 9; count of bases not matched to a gene: 11. CDR1 and CDR2 (germline): SGHRS, YFSETQ. CDR3 nucleotides: TGCGCCAGCAGCGCAAACCCTAGCGGGGGGGCCGCTGAGCAGTTCTTC. Amino acids: CASSANPSGGAAEQFF.

This clonotype was seen only a few times. V usage is TRBV6-5 and J usage is TRBJ1-1; 8 nucleotides align to TRBD1. J was trimmed by 1 base and V by 4 bases; bases with no gene match: 11. The CDR3 has 17 residues. Germline loops: CDR1 MNHEY, CDR2 SVGAGI. CDR3 in DNA: TGTGCCAGCAGTTCGCCCAAACCCGACAGGGGGAACACTGAAGCTTTCTTT. This encodes CASSSPKPDRGNTEAFF.

On this clonotype itself: The final CDR3 position lacks the conserved phenylalanine or tryptophan, pointing to a likely read error. This chain joins TRBV6-5 and TRBJ1-1, with D perhaps matching TRBD1 (6 bases). The CDR3 contains 15 residues. The V and J ends lost 4 bases and 2 bases respectively, with 14 bases between them. Germline V gene data show CDR1 as MNHEY and CDR2 as SVGAGI. CDR3 DNA: TGTGCCAGCAGTTCGATAAGGGGGGTAAACACTGAAGCTTTCCTT. This codes for CASSSIRGVNTEAFL.

About this clonotype itself: Its ends do not fully match the called genes, so a read error is possible. CDR3 nucleotide sequence: TGCGCCAGCAGCCAATCCAGTGGAACCCTCTATGGCTACAACTTC. This sequence encodes CASSQSSGTLYGYNF. The chain recombines TRBV4-3 with TRBJ1-2, with D unclear. In germline, CDR1 is LGHNA, CDR2 YSLEER. The CDR3 has 15 residues.

The chain uses TRBV29-1 and TRBJ2-5, with D tentatively TRBD1 (5 bases). V was pared by 1 base and J by 5 bases, with 11 bases between. Germline CDR1 reads SQVTM; CDR2 reads ANQGSEA. The CDR3 length is 13 residues. CDR3 in amino acids: CSVEGQPWETQYF. The CDR3 nucleotides are TGCAGCGTTGAAGGACAGCCTTGGGAGACCCAGTACTTC. Filled out from reference TRBV29-1 and TRBJ2-5, the complete variable domain reads SAVISQKPSRDICQRGTSLTIQCQVDSQVTMMFWYRQQPGQSLTLIATANQGSEATYESGFVIDKFPISRPNLTFSTLTVSNMSPEDSSIYLCSVEGQPWETQYFGPGTRLLVL.

This clonotype was counted ten times or more. The chain employs TRBV5-1 and TRBJ2-3; TRBD1 matches at 7 bases. This CDR3 has 15 amino acids. Trimming at V came to 4 bases and at J to 0 bases, leaving 5 bases not matched to a gene. Germline V gene sequence: CDR1 SGHRS, CDR2 YFSETQ. CDR3 nucleotide sequence: TGCGCCAGCAGCCCGGGACAGCTAAGCACAGATACGCAGTATTTT. Amino acids: CASSPGQLSTDTQYF.

This clonotype was detected only a few times. The CDR3 DNA is TGTGCCAGCAGCCTCCTCAGGGGCAGCGGGGGACGCACAGATACGCAGTATTTT. This encodes CASSLLRGSGGRTDTQYF. V gene TRBV14 combines with J gene TRBJ2-3; 8 positions agree with TRBD2. J gave up 1 base and V 4 bases, and 13 bases lay outside the gene matches. The CDR3 spans 18 residues. Germline assignment: CDR1 SGHDN and CDR2 FVKESK. The full variable domain, completed using reference TRBV14 and TRBJ2-3, is EAGVTQFPSHSVIEKGQTVTLRCDPISGHDNLYWYRRVMGKEIKFLLHFVKESKQDESGMPNNRFLAERTGGTYSTLKVQPAELEDSGVYFCASSLLRGSGGRTDTQYFGPGTRLTVL.

This clonotype was observed at least ten times. The chain employs TRBV4-3 and TRBJ2-2; D is undetermined. From germline, CDR1 is LGHNA and CDR2 YSLEER. This CDR3 has 14 amino acids. V shed 4 bases and J shed 1 base, with 7 bases lying between them. The CDR3 nucleotides are TGCGCCAGCAGCCCCGGTTGGAACACCGGGGAGCTGTTTTTT. It is translated as CASSPGWNTGELFF.

The rearrangement uses TRBV10-1 and TRBJ2-3; 9 bases are a match to TRBD2. The V gene's germline CDR1 is WNHNN and CDR2 SYGVQD (reference sequence). There are 15 residues in the CDR3. The V gene end was trimmed by 3 bases and the J gene end by 8 bases; junction bases not matched to a gene: 9. The CDR3 here is CASSDRASGTVTQYF. The CDR3 region has the DNA TGCGCCAGCAGTGATCGGGCTAGCGGGACTGTTACGCAGTATTTT.

This clonotype was counted at least ten times. The rearrangement joins TRBV5-6 to TRBJ2-7; possible D gene TRBD1, 6 bases. This CDR3 is 14 amino acids long. CDR1 is SGHDT, CDR2 YYEEEE, per germline. The germline V and J ends were trimmed by 2 bases and 3 bases, with 12 bases remaining between them. The CDR3 coding sequence is TGTGCCAGCAGCTTAGGCAGGGGATACTACGAGCAGTACTTC. Protein sequence: CASSLGRGYYEQYF.

This chain connects TRBV20-1 to TRBJ1-1; TRBD1 might be the D (6 bases). This CDR3 region has 15 residues. Germline CDR1 and CDR2: DFQATT and SNEGSKA (reference sequence). Deletions cut 2 bases from V and 3 bases from J, with 16 bases between. This CDR3 reads CSARTTGNGYTEAFF. The CDR3 nucleotides read TGCAGTGCTAGAACAACAGGGAACGGGTACACTGAAGCTTTCTTT.

The chain's CDR3 is CSAPQGATDTQYF. CDR3 nucleotides: TGCAGTGCCCCACAGGGGGCCACAGATACGCAGTATTTT. The chain is built from TRBV20-1 and TRBJ2-3; 9 bases agree with TRBD1. The germline gives CDR1 DFQATT, CDR2 SNEGSKA (reference sequence). J was trimmed by 2 bases and V by 6 bases; bases with no gene match: 3. This CDR3 has 13 amino acids.

This clonotype has just a few counts. J is TRBJ2-7 and V is TRBV5-1, with 9 bases lining up with TRBD2. The CDR3 sequence is 15 residues long. The V and J ends lost 0 bases and 5 bases, in that order; junction bases with no gene match: 6. Germline assignment: CDR1 SGHRS and CDR2 YFSETQ. CDR3: CASSLGLAGINEQYF. CDR3 coding DNA: TGCGCCAGCAGCTTGGGGCTAGCGGGGATCAACGAGCAGTACTTC.

The gene calls are TRBV18 and TRBJ1-5, with unresolved D. CDR1 and CDR2 from the germline V gene are KGHSH and LQKENI. V shed 3 bases and J shed 0 bases, with 9 bases lying between them. The CDR3 is made up of 15 amino acids. The CDR3 here is CASSPTTDSNQPQHF. Here the CDR3 DNA reads TGTGCCAGCTCACCTACGACTGATAGCAATCAGCCCCAGCATTTT.

In its sample, this clonotype was seen many times. The chain combines TRBV7-9 with TRBJ2-1; D call uncertain. Germline V gives CDR1 SEHNR, CDR2 FQNEAQ (reference sequence). The CDR3 covers 14 residues. Trimming pared 8 bases from V and 0 bases from J, leaving 11 bases between. CDR3 residues: CASQGARSYNEQFF. Here the CDR3 DNA reads TGTGCCAGCCAAGGAGCCCGCTCCTACAATGAGCAGTTCTTC. The full variable domain, rest sourced from reference TRBV7-9 and TRBJ2-1, is DTGVSQNPRHKITKRGQNVTFRCDPISEHNRLYWYRQTLGQGPEFLTYFQNEAQLEKSRLLSDRFSAERPKGSFSTLEIQRTEQGDSAMYLCASQGARSYNEQFFGPGTRLTVL.

This clonotype was observed a few times. The chain uses TRBV28 and TRBJ2-2; no clear D. CDR1 MDHEN and CDR2 SYDVKM come from the germline V gene. Deletions cut 3 bases from V and 4 bases from J, with 9 bases between. The CDR3 is 14 residues long. The CDR3 sequence: CASSFLAVTGELFF. In DNA form, the CDR3 reads TGTGCCAGCAGTTTTTTAGCAGTCACCGGGGAGCTGTTTTTT.